The 5 T cell receptor beta chains in this list originate from one sample, sequenced in a study of blood T cell repertoires in COVID-19. Profiled with immunoSEQ multiplex PCR; TCRdb holds only in-frame clones, not every one. The sample has almost 250,000 clones, about 84% seen once. The sequenced sample was peripheral blood. Receptors originate from an elderly woman with COVID-19, enrolled during active disease.

The chain uses TRBV3-1 (or the pseudogene TRBV3-2) and TRBJ1-3; 7 nucleotides match TRBD1. Germline V CDR1 and CDR2: LGHDT, YNNKEL (reference sequence). J lost 0 bases, V lost 4 bases, and 3 bases had no gene match. This CDR3 has 15 residues. The CDR3 nucleotides are TGTGCCAGCAGCCTGACAGGGAACTCTGGAAACACCATATATTTT. It yields the protein CASSLTGNSGNTIYF.

The CDR3 region has the DNA TGTGCCAGCAGTTTGTCCGGGACAGGGGGAAGGACTAATGAAAAACTGTTTTTT. Amino acid sequence: CASSLSGTGGRTNEKLFF. This rearrangement joins TRBV28 to TRBJ1-4; 11 bases are shared with TRBD1. There are 18 residues in the CDR3. Germline CDR1 MDHEN, CDR2 SYDVKM. V trimming: 3 bases; J trimming: 2 bases; junction bases outside the gene matches: 8.

The chain joins TRBV3-1 (or the pseudogene TRBV3-2) to TRBJ2-1; no clear D. The V gene's germline CDR1 is LGHDT and CDR2 YNNKEL (reference sequence). V was pared by 0 bases and J by 3 bases, with 6 bases between. The CDR3 spans 14 residues. The chain's CDR3 is CASSQDYFYNEQFF. The DNA of the CDR3 is TGTGCCAGCAGCCAAGACTATTTCTACAATGAGCAGTTCTTC.

The V call is TRBV3-1 (or the pseudogene TRBV3-2), the J call TRBJ2-1, with 15 bases identical to TRBD2. V shed 4 bases and J 8 bases; nucleotides not matched to a gene: 6. The CDR3 extends over 16 amino acids. In germline, CDR1 is LGHDT, CDR2 YNNKEL (reference sequence). The DNA for the CDR3 is TGTGCCAGCAGCCCGGGACTAGCGGGGGGTGGGGATGAGCAGTTCTTC. Protein: CASSPGLAGGGDEQFF.

The chain has TRBV28 and TRBJ1-5, with 9 bases identical to TRBD1. This CDR3 contains 15 residues. The germline gives CDR1 MDHEN, CDR2 SYDVKM. V was clipped by 6 bases and J by 6 bases; unmatched bases: 9. The chain's CDR3 is CASRQGTGSGQPQHF. The CDR3 region has the DNA TGTGCCAGCAGGCAAGGGACAGGGTCGGGTCAGCCCCAGCATTTT.